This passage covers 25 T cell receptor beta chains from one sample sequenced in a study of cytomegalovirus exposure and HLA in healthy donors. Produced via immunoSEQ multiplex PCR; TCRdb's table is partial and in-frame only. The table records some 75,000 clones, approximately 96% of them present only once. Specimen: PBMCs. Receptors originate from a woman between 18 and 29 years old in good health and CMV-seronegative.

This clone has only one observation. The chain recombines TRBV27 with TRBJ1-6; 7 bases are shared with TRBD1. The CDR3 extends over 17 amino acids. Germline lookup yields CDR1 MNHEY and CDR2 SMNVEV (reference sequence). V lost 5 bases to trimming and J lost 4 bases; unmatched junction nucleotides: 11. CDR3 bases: TGTGCCAGCAGTCACCCCCATGCAGGGGGGTATAATTCACCCCTCCACTTT. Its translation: CASSHPHAGGYNSPLHF.

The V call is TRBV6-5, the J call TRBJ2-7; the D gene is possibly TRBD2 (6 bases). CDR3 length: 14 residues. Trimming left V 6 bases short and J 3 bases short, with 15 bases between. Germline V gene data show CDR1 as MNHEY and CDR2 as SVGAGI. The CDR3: CASSSVEGLYEQYF. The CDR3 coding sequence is TGTGCCAGCAGCTCAGTGGAGGGCCTCTACGAGCAGTACTTC.

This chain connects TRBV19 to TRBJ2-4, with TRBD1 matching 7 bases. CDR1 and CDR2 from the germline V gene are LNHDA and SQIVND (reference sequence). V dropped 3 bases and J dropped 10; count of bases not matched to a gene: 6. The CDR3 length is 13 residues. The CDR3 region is CASSINRGQIQYF. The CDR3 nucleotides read TGTGCCAGTAGTATCAACAGGGGCCAGATTCAGTACTTC.

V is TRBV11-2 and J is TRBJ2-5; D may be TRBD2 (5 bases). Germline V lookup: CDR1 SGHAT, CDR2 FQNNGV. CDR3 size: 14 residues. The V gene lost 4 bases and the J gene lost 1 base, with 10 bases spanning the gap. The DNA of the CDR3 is TGTGCCAGCAGCTCCTTACGGGGCCAAGAGACCCAGTACTTC. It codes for CASSSLRGQETQYF.

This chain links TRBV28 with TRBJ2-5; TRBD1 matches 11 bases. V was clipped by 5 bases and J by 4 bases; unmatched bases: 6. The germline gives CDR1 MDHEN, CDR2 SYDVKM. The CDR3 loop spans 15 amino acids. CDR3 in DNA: TGTGCCAGCAGTCCCCCGGGACAGGGGGTAGAGACCCAGTACTTC. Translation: CASSPPGQGVETQYF.

The CDR3 protein is CASSSDPPSGTAGELFF. CDR3 sequence (DNA): TGTGCCAGCAGCTCCGACCCCCCTAGCGGGACCGCGGGGGAGCTGTTTTTT. This chain uses TRBV11-3 with TRBJ2-2; 9 positions agree with TRBD2. V dropped 4 bases and J dropped 8; count of bases not matched to a gene: 14. CDR1 is SGHNT and CDR2 is YENEEA in the germline V gene. This CDR3 has 17 amino acids. Complete variable domain (other parts from reference TRBV11-3 and TRBJ2-2): EAGVVQSPRYKIIEKKQPVAFWCNPISGHNTLYWYLQNLGQGPELLIRYENEEAVDDSQLPKDRFSAERLKGVDSTLKIQPAELGDSAVYLCASSSDPPSGTAGELFFGEGSRLTVL.

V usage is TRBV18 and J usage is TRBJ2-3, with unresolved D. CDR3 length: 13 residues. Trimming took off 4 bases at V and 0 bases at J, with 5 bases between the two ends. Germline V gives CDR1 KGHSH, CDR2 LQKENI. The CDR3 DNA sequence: TGTGCCAGCTCACTACTAAGCACAGATACGCAGTATTTT. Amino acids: CASSLLSTDTQYF.

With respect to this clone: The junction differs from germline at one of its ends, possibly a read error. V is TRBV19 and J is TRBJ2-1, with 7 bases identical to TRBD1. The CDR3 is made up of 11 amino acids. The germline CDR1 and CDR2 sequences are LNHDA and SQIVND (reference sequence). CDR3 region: CASTLGTEWLF. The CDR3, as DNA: TGTGCCAGTACTCTAGGGACAGAGTGGCTCTTC.

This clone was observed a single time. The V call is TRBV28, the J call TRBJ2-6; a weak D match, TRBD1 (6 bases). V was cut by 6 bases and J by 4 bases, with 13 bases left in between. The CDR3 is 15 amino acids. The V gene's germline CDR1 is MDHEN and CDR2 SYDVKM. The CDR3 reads CASRGRGSGANVLTF. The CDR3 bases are TGTGCCAGCAGGGGCAGGGGATCAGGGGCCAACGTCCTGACTTTC.

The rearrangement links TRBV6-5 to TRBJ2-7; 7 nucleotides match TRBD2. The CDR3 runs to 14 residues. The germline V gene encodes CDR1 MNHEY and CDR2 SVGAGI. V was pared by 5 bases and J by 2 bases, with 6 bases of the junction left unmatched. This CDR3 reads CASSRTSETYEQYF. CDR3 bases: TGTGCCAGCAGTCGCACTAGCGAGACCTACGAGCAGTACTTC.

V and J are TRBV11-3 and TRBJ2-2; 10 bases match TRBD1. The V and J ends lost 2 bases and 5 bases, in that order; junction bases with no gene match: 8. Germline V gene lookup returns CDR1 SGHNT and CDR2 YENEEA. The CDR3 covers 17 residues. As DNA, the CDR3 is TGTGCCAGCAGCTTACGGTCGGGGACAGGGGATACCGGGGAGCTGTTTTTT. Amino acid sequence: CASSLRSGTGDTGELFF.

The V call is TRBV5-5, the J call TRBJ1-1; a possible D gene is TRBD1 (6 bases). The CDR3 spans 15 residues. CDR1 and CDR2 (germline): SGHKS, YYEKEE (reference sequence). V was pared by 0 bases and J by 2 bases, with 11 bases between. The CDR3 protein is CASSLAPDSNTEAFF. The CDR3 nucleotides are TGTGCCAGCAGCTTGGCCCCGGACAGCAACACTGAAGCTTTCTTT.

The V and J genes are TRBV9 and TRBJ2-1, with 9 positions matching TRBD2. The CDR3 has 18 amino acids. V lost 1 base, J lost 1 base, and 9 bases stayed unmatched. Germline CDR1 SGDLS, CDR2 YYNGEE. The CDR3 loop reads CASSVRAGGPGSYNEQFF. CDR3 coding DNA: TGTGCCAGCAGCGTAAGGGCGGGAGGGCCGGGGTCCTACAATGAGCAGTTCTTC.

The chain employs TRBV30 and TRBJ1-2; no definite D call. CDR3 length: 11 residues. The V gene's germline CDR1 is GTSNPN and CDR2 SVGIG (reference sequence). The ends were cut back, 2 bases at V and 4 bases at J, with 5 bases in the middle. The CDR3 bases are TGTGCCTGGAGTAATCTCTATGGCTACACCTTC. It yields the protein CAWSNLYGYTF.

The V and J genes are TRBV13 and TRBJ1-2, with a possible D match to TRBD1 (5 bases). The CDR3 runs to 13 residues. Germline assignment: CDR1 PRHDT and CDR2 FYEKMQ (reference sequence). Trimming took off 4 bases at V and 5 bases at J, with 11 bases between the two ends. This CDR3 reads CASSYHSGYGYTF. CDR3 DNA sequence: TGTGCCAGCAGCTATCACTCAGGGTATGGCTACACCTTC.

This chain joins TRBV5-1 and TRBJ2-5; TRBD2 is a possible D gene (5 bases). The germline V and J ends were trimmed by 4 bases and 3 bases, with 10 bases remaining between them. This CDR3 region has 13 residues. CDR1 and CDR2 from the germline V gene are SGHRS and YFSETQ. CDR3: CASSTLEKETQYF. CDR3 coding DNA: TGCGCCAGCAGCACACTAGAAAAAGAGACCCAGTACTTC.

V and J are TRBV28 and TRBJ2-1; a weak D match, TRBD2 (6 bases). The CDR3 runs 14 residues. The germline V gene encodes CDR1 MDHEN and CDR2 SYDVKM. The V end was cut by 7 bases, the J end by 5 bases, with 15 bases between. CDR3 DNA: TGTGCCAGCATCGGGGGAGTAGCTAACAATGAGCAGTTCTTC. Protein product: CASIGGVANNEQFF.

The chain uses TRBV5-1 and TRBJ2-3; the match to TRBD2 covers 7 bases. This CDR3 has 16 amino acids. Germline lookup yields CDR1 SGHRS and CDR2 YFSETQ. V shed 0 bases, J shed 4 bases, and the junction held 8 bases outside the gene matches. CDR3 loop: CASSLGDYEVPDTQYF. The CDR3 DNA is TGCGCCAGCAGCTTGGGGGACTACGAGGTCCCAGATACGCAGTATTTT.

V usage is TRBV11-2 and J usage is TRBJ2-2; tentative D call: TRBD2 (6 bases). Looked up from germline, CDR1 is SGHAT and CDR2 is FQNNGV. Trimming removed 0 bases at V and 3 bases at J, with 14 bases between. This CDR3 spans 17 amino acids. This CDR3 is CASSLEMFGGYTGELFF. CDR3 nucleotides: TGTGCCAGCAGCTTAGAAATGTTCGGGGGATACACCGGGGAGCTGTTTTTT.

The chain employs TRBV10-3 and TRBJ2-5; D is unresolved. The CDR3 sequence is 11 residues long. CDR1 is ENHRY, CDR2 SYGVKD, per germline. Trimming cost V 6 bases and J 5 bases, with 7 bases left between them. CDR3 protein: CAIRGVETQYF. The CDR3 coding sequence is TGTGCCATCAGGGGCGTGGAGACCCAGTACTTC.

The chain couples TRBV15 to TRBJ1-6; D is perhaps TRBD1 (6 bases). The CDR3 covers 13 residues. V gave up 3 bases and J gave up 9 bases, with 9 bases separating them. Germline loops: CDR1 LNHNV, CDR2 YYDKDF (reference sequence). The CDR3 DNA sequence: TGTGCCACCAGCAGGAACAGGGTTTCACCCCTCCACTTT. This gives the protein CATSRNRVSPLHF.

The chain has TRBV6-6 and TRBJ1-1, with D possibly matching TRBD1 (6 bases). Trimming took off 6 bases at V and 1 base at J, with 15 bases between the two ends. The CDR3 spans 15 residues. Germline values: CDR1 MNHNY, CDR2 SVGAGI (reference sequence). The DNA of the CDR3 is TGTGCCAGCAGCCCCTTCACGACAGGGAACACTGAAGCTTTCTTT. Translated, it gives CASSPFTTGNTEAFF.

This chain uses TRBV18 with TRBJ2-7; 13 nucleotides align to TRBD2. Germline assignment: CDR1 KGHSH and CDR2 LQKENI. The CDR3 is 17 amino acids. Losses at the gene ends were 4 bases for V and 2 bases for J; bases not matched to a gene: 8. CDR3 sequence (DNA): TGTGCCAGCTCACAACGGACTAGCGGGAGTGCAGCCTACGAGCAGTACTTC. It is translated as CASSQRTSGSAAYEQYF.

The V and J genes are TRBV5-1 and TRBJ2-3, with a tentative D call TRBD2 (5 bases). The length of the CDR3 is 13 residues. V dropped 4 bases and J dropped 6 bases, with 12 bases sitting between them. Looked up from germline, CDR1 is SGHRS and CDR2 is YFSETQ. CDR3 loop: CASSGLFGDTQYF. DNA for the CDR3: TGCGCCAGCAGCGGACTCTTCGGGGATACGCAGTATTTT.

CDR3 protein: CASSLVIGTGSSYEQYF. The DNA of the CDR3 is TGTGCCAGCAGCTTAGTTATCGGGACAGGGTCCTCCTACGAGCAGTACTTC. The V call is TRBV11-2, the J call TRBJ2-7; 9 positions match TRBD1. V trimming: 1 base; J trimming: 0 bases; junction bases outside the gene matches: 7. The V gene's germline CDR1 is SGHAT and CDR2 FQNNGV. This CDR3 spans 17 amino acids.